The rows below give T cell receptor beta chains drawn from one sample of a study of blood T cell repertoires in COVID-19. Assay: immunoSEQ multiplex PCR; the TCRdb copy retains only in-frame clones and omits some. The sample records approximately 200,000 clones, about nine tenths being singletons. Sequenced: peripheral blood. The receptors derive from a man in his forties or fifties with acute or convalescent COVID-19. Each CDR3 is given with its conserved first and last residue. A D gene is named only where the DNA matches it firmly. Clone size, where shown, is once, few, many, or a class for clones that have expanded.

TRBV2,14,TRBJ1-6,NA,TRBD1,CASSGQGANSPLHF,TGTGCCAGCAGTGGACAGGGGGCCAATTCACCCCTCCACTTT
TRBV9,15,TRBJ1-6,NA,TRBD1,CASSPQGQYNSPLHF,TGTGCCAGCAGTCCACAGGGGCAGTATAATTCACCCCTCCACTTT
TRBV3-1/TRBV3-2,16,TRBJ1-4,few,NA,CASSQEGGTTNEKLFF,TGTGCCAGCAGCCAAGAGGGAGGAACAACTAATGAAAAACTGTTTTTT
TRBV2,18,TRBJ2-1,NA,TRBD1,CASSRTGGRGVGYNEQFF,TGTGCCAGCAGTCGGACAGGGGGTAGGGGGGTAGGCTACAATGAGCAGTTCTTC
TRBV4-2,17,TRBJ1-5,NA,TRBD1,CASSQDRQGHSNQPQHF,TGTGCCAGCAGCCAAGATCGACAGGGCCATAGCAATCAGCCCCAGCATTTT
TRBV10-2,14,TRBJ1-1,few,NA,CASSELRSNTEAFF,TGCGCCAGCAGTGAATTGAGATCGAACACTGAAGCTTTCTTT
TRBV7-9,18,TRBJ1-1,NA,TRBD1,CASSQTGALPSLNTEAFF,TGTGCCAGCAGCCAAACAGGGGCGCTTCCCTCCTTGAACACTGAAGCTTTCTTT
TRBV5-6,14,TRBJ2-7,once,NA,CASNPLGTYYEQYF,TGTGCCAGCAATCCTTTGGGGACTTACTACGAGCAGTACTTC
TRBV4-2,16,TRBJ1-1,NA,TRBD1,CASSQDGTGSLTEAFF,TGTGCCAGCAGCCAAGACGGGACAGGGAGTTTGACTGAAGCTTTCTTT
TRBV19,20,TRBJ2-6,NA,TRBD1,CASSAQPLDRWYSGANVLTF,TGTGCCAGTAGTGCTCAACCCCTGGACAGGTGGTACTCTGGGGCCAACGTCCTGACTTTC
TRBV18,15,TRBJ2-7,NA,TRBD1,CASSRRQGGTYEQYF,TGTGCCAGCTCACGAAGACAGGGGGGAACCTACGAGCAGTACTTC
TRBV27,14,TRBJ1-2,NA,TRBD1,CASRAYRTGGGYTF,TGTGCCAGCAGGGCCTATCGGACAGGGGGCGGCTACACCTTC
TRBV12-3/TRBV12-4,13,TRBJ1-2,NA,NA,CASSPPGYDGYTF,TGTGCCAGCAGCCCACCGGGGTATGATGGCTACACCTTC
TRBV10-3,13,TRBJ2-7,NA,TRBD1,CAISGGQIYEQYF,TGTGCCATCAGTGGGGGACAGATCTACGAGCAGTACTTC
TRBV6-5,16,TRBJ2-1,NA,TRBD1,CASSYGWTGSYNEQFF,TGTGCCAGCAGTTACGGCTGGACAGGGTCCTACAATGAGCAGTTCTTC
TRBV3-1/TRBV3-2,14,TRBJ1-4,NA,NA,CASSNRATNEKLFF,TGTGCCAGCAGTAACAGGGCAACTAATGAAAAACTGTTTTTT
TRBV30,11,TRBJ1-2,NA,NA,CACGRTGGYTF,TGTGCCTGCGGACGGACGGGAGGCTACACCTTC
TRBV27,13,TRBJ2-7,NA,NA,CASSEASSYEQYF,TGTGCCAGCAGCGAAGCCTCATCCTACGAGCAGTACTTC
TRBV14,16,TRBJ1-1,once,NA,CASSHMIGGGNTEAFF,TGTGCCAGCAGCCACATGATCGGGGGGGGAAACACTGAAGCTTTCTTT
TRBV6-5,13,TRBJ1-1,NA,TRBD1,CASSRSGTGEAFF,TGTGCCAGCAGTCGTTCCGGGACAGGGGAAGCTTTCTTT
TRBV18,13,TRBJ2-5,NA,TRBD1,CASSPLGQETQYF,TGTGCCAGCTCACCATTGGGACAGGAGACCCAGTACTTC
TRBV12-3/TRBV12-4,12,TRBJ1-2,NA,NA,CASSLGSPDYTF,TGTGCCAGCAGTTTAGGCAGTCCAGACTACACCTTC
TRBV6-2/TRBV6-3,16,TRBJ1-5,NA,NA,CASSPSVSYSNQPQHF,TGTGCCAGCAGCCCTAGCGTCAGCTATAGCAATCAGCCCCAGCATTTT
TRBV18,15,TRBJ1-3,NA,NA,CASSPAESSGNTIYF,TGTGCCAGCTCACCTGCGGAGAGCTCTGGAAACACCATATATTTT
TRBV4-1,15,TRBJ1-2,NA,NA,CASSQGGGPSYGYTF,TGCGCCAGCAGCCAAGGGGGGGGACCTTCCTATGGCTACACCTTC
TRBV9,14,TRBJ1-1,once,TRBD1,CASSSRTGNTEAFF,TGTGCCAGCAGCTCGCGGACAGGGAACACTGAAGCTTTCTTT
TRBV10-3,13,TRBJ1-5,NA,TRBD1,CAISRDREQPQHF,TGTGCCATCAGCCGGGACAGGGAACAGCCCCAGCATTTT
TRBV5-1,13,TRBJ2-7,NA,TRBD1,CASSEGQIYEQYF,TGCGCCAGCAGCGAGGGACAGATCTACGAGCAGTACTTC
TRBV21-1,16,TRBJ2-7,NA,NA,CASNSRTVTLSYEQYF,TGTGCCAGCAACTCGAGAACAGTTACACTGTCCTACGAGCAGTACTTC
TRBV6-5,14,TRBJ1-1,once,NA,CASSLGQTNTEAFF,TGTGCCAGCAGCCTTGGACAAACGAACACTGAAGCTTTCTTT
TRBV18,14,TRBJ1-1,NA,NA,CASSPDRKNTEAFF,TGTGCCAGCTCACCGGACAGAAAGAACACTGAAGCTTTCTTT
TRBV7-9,16,TRBJ2-5,NA,NA,CASSLLPGRGLETQYF,TGTGCCAGCAGCTTGCTCCCCGGTAGGGGTTTGGAGACCCAGTACTTC
TRBV12-3/TRBV12-4,13,TRBJ1-6,NA,NA,CASSSGYNSPLHF,TGTGCCAGCAGTTCCGGCTATAATTCACCCCTCCACTTT
TRBV6-8,14,TRBJ1-2,NA,NA,CASSYHRSLNGYTF,TGTGCCAGCAGTTACCACAGGAGCCTAAATGGCTACACCTTC
TRBV6-2/TRBV6-3,13,TRBJ2-1,NA,TRBD1,CASSDRVWNEQFF,TGTGCCAGCAGTGACAGGGTTTGGAATGAGCAGTTCTTC
TRBV7-2,14,TRBJ1-2,NA,NA,CASSLIESSYGYTF,TGTGCCAGCAGCCTCATAGAATCGAGCTATGGCTACACCTTC
TRBV2,16,TRBJ2-4,once,NA,CASSQQGKEGLNIQYF,TGTGCCAGCAGTCAACAGGGTAAAGAAGGGTTAAACATTCAGTACTTC
TRBV9,15,TRBJ1-2,NA,NA,CASSFLGGGADGYTF,TGTGCCAGCAGCTTCCTCGGTGGGGGCGCGGATGGCTACACCTTC
TRBV2,14,TRBJ2-1,NA,TRBD2,CASSALAGVGEQFF,TGTGCCAGCAGTGCTCTAGCGGGGGTCGGTGAGCAGTTCTTC
TRBV7-8,15,TRBJ2-5,NA,TRBD1,CASSLGAGGWETQYF,TGTGCCAGCAGCTTAGGGGCAGGGGGTTGGGAGACCCAGTACTTC
TRBV7-9,15,TRBJ1-4,once,TRBD1,CASSLGRTGGEKLFF,TGTGCCAGCAGCTTAGGTCGGACAGGGGGAGAAAAACTGTTTTTT
TRBV5-1,17,TRBJ2-3,NA,TRBD1,CASSQGQAYLEVDTQYF,TGCGCCAGCAGCCAGGGACAGGCCTACTTGGAGGTGGATACGCAGTATTTT
TRBV6-5,16,TRBJ2-2,NA,NA,CASSYSGTRNTGELFF,TGTGCCAGCAGTTACTCCGGGACACGAAACACCGGGGAGCTGTTTTTT
TRBV6-1,14,TRBJ1-2,once,NA,CASSEDVAVFGYTF,TGTGCCAGCAGTGAAGATGTCGCGGTGTTTGGCTACACCTTC
TRBV27,15,TRBJ1-2,once,TRBD1,CASSPWTGRNYGYTF,TGTGCCAGCAGTCCATGGACAGGGAGAAACTATGGCTACACCTTC
TRBV9,20,TRBJ2-1,NA,TRBD2,CASSVARTSGGATSYNEQFF,TGTGCCAGCAGCGTAGCTAGGACTAGCGGGGGGGCCACCTCCTACAATGAGCAGTTCTTC
TRBV27,14,TRBJ1-6,NA,NA,CASRPGLANSPLHF,TGTGCCAGCAGACCAGGTCTTGCTAATTCACCCCTCCACTTT
TRBV18,16,TRBJ1-5,NA,NA,CASSPPNGRGDQPQHF,TGTGCCAGCTCACCACCGAACGGTAGAGGCGATCAGCCCCAGCATTTT
TRBV6-5,14,TRBJ2-1,few,NA,CASSYRGSGNEQFF,TGTGCCAGCAGTTACCGAGGGTCGGGGAATGAGCAGTTCTTC
TRBV12-3/TRBV12-4,13,TRBJ1-2,NA,NA,CASSFGSNYGYTF,TGTGCCAGCAGTTTTGGGAGTAACTATGGCTACACCTTC
TRBV14,14,TRBJ1-2,NA,NA,CASSQRGSGYGYTF,TGTGCCAGCAGCCAGAGGGGGTCAGGCTATGGCTACACCTTC
TRBV6-5,14,TRBJ2-5,NA,TRBD2,CASSYKGGGETQYF,TGTGCCAGCAGTTACAAGGGCGGGGGAGAGACCCAGTACTTC